This T cell receptor beta chain originates from a study of blood T cell repertoires in COVID-19. Study context: The United States, Italy and Spain were the sources of the acute and convalescent COVID-19 samples. In each case, the material was cDNA or gDNA derived from T cells, B-cell-depleted T cells, or PBMCs.

In the source study's methods: Amplification with reference gene primers provided the estimates of nucleated cell counts. Sequencing was performed with immunoSEQ multiplex PCR; in TCRdb, only in-frame clones are kept and a portion is missing. Clonal size and the V and J genes are those of that table, whereas D and trimming came from the DNA. The table lists fewer than 200,000 clones, around 80% of them singletons. Participants, roughly 18 to 100 years old, spanned fewer than 30 US areas. Details on this clone: Other DNA sequences of this sample code for an identical CDR3.

This CDR3 is built from 14 residues. The V gene's germline CDR1 is MDHEN and CDR2 SYDVKM. With 6 bases clipped from V and 6 bases from J, the junction kept 4 bases outside the gene matches. The sample consisted of PBMCs or T cells enriched from blood (not recorded which). The chain couples TRBV28 to TRBJ2-2, with 10 nucleotides matching TRBD1. This sequence originates from a woman aged 45-65 years in a cohort exposed to, infected with or recovered from COVID-19 (not recorded which). The chain's CDR3 is CASRRQGAAGELFF. CDR3 DNA sequence: TGTGCCAGCAGACGACAGGGGGCAGCCGGGGAGCTGTTTTTT. Based on the CDR3 plus reference TRBV28 and TRBJ2-2, the full variable domain is DVKVTQSSRYLVKRTGEKVFLECVQDMDHENMFWYRQDPGLGLRLIYFSYDVKMKEKGDIPEGYSVSREKKERFSLILESASTNQTSMYLCASRRQGAAGELFFGEGSRLTVL.